Following are 5 T cell receptor beta chains from one sample sequenced in a study of PD-L1 blockade in urothelial cancer. Produced via immunoSEQ multiplex PCR; TCRdb's table is partial and in-frame only. The top ten hold roughly 2.3% of the sample, which has about 130,000 clones, 86% seen once. The sample's time point: peripheral blood 6 weeks after treatment start. This material consisted of PBMCs, taken around atezolizumab (anti-PD-L1) treatment. The receptors were gathered from a man in his fifties with urothelial cancer.

This clone was seen a single time. This sample also contains other DNA sequences that code for the same CDR3. CDR3 in amino acids: CASSVGGGELFF. Written as DNA, the CDR3 is TGTGCCAGCAGCGTCGGCGGGGGGGAGCTGTTTTTT. V is TRBV9 and J is TRBJ2-2; D might be TRBD2 (5 bases). Trimming removed 2 bases from V and 8 bases from J, with 7 bases in between. The germline CDR1 and CDR2 sequences are SGDLS and YYNGEE. The CDR3 runs to 12 residues. The variable domain in full, completed from reference TRBV9 and TRBJ2-2, reads DSGVTQTPKHLITATGQRVTLRCSPRSGDLSVYWYQQSLDQGLQFLIQYYNGEERAKGNILERFSAQQFPDLHSELNLSSLELGDSALYFCASSVGGGELFFGEGSRLTVL.

The chain recombines TRBV10-2 with TRBJ2-3, with TRBD2 matching 10 bases. CDR1 is WSHSY, CDR2 SAAADI, per germline. Unmatched junction bases numbered 7, after V lost 3 bases and J lost 4 bases. The CDR3 is 16 amino acids. The CDR3 loop reads CASSDPPSGRPDTQYF. CDR3 sequence (DNA): TGCGCCAGCAGTGATCCCCCTAGCGGGAGACCAGATACGCAGTATTTT.

The chain employs TRBV5-1 and TRBJ2-5, with TRBD2 matching over 7 bases. This CDR3 is built from 15 residues. Trimming at V came to 2 bases and at J to 4 bases, leaving 8 bases not matched to a gene. CDR1 is SGHRS and CDR2 is YFSETQ in the germline V gene. This chain's CDR3 is CASSFRRGGSETQYF. CDR3 nucleotides: TGCGCCAGCAGCTTCAGACGCGGGGGTTCAGAGACCCAGTACTTC.

The chain is built from TRBV4-1 and TRBJ1-4; 9 bases agree with TRBD1. This CDR3 region has 16 residues. Germline CDR1 and CDR2: MGHRA and YSYEKL. Trimming at V came to 2 bases and at J to 6 bases, leaving 7 bases not matched to a gene. DNA of the CDR3: TGCGCCAGCAGCCAAATGGACAGGGGACAATATGAAAAACTGTTTTTT. Protein product: CASSQMDRGQYEKLFF.

This clone has a handful of counts. The chain joins TRBV28 to TRBJ1-3; maybe TRBD1 (6 bases). Trimming shortened V by 2 bases and J by 7 bases, and 15 bases separated the two germline ends. The CDR3 covers 15 residues. Germline V lookup: CDR1 MDHEN, CDR2 SYDVKM. The CDR3 is CASSLGGGRGNTIYF. CDR3 DNA sequence: TGTGCCAGCAGTTTAGGCGGGGGTAGGGGGAACACCATATATTTT. The full variable domain, in which reference TRBV28 and TRBJ1-3 provide the parts outside the CDR3, is DVKVTQSSRYLVKRTGEKVFLECVQDMDHENMFWYRQDPGLGLRLIYFSYDVKMKEKGDIPEGYSVSREKKERFSLILESASTNQTSMYLCASSLGGGRGNTIYFGEGSWLTVV.